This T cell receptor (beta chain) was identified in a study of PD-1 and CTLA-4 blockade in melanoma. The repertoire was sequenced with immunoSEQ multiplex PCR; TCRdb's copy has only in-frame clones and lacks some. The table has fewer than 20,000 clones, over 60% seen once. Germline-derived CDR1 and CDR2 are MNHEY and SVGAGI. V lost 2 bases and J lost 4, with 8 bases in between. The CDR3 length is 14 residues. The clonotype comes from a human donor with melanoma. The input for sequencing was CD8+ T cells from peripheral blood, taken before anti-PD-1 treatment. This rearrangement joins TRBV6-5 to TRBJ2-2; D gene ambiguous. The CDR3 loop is CASSYPGTTGELFF. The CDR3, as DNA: TGTGCCAGCAGTTACCCGGGCACCACCGGGGAGCTGTTTTTT.